A single sample gave rise to the 5 T cell receptor beta chains below, sequenced in a study of T cells in Graves' hyperthyroidism and ophthalmopathy. Amplified regions were TCR beta CDR3 sequences from RNA transcripts. With the HTBI primer set, the TCR CDR3 went through a first round of RT-PCR. TCRdb re-derived calls from the multiplex PCR reads in MiXCR, one entry per CDR3 protein. The sample records 450,000 to 650,000 distinct CDR3 sequences, approximately 14% being singletons. The specimen was blood. All receptors derive from a woman aged 18-29 years with Graves' ophthalmopathy.

This clonotype appeared a few times. This chain connects TRBV6-1 to TRBJ2-1, with TRBD2 matching 12 bases. Trimming cost V 6 bases and J 4 bases; bases outside gene matches: 4. The germline CDR1 and CDR2 sequences are MNHNS and SASEGT. The CDR3 runs 15 residues. The CDR3, as DNA: TGTGCCAGCAGAGGACTAGCGGGAAGGTACAATGAGCAGTTCTTC. Translating it yields CASRGLAGRYNEQFF.

This clonotype was seen a few times. CDR3 sequence reads: CAWSLGGSSYEQYF. CDR3 DNA sequence: TGTGCCTGGTCTCTGGGAGGGAGTTCCTACGAGCAGTACTTC. The rearrangement joins TRBV30 to TRBJ2-7; TRBD2 aligns across 7 bases. The junction had 8 bases not matched to a gene; V was cut back by 5 bases and J by 1 base. The CDR3 contains 14 residues. In germline, CDR1 is GTSNPN, CDR2 SVGIG (reference sequence).

This clonotype has at least ten counts. The rearrangement joins TRBV11-3 to TRBJ2-7, with D maybe TRBD1 (6 bases). Germline V lookup: CDR1 SGHNT, CDR2 YENEEA. Trimming cost V 5 bases and J 2 bases, with 13 bases left between them. CDR3 length equals 14 residues. The CDR3 DNA is TGTGCCAGCAGCCCCAGACAGGCACCCTACGAGCAGTACTTC. Residues: CASSPRQAPYEQYF.

This clonotype was recorded many times. The chain uses TRBV7-6 and TRBJ2-3; 7 bases line up with TRBD1. In germline, CDR1 is SGHVS, CDR2 FNYEAQ. V gave up 5 bases and J gave up 4 bases; unmatched junction bases: 12. This CDR3 contains 16 residues. The CDR3 bases are TGTGCCAGCAGCCTGGCGACAGGGAGAGCGGCAGATACGCAGTATTTT. The encoded protein is CASSLATGRAADTQYF. Full variable domain (outside the CDR3, taken from reference TRBV7-6 and TRBJ2-3): GAGVSQSPRYKVTKRGQDVALRCDPISGHVSLYWYRQALGQGPEFLTYFNYEAQQDKSGLPNDRFSAERPEGSISTLTIQRTEQRDSAMYRCASSLATGRAADTQYFGPGTRLTVL.

Many counts were recorded for this clonotype. The genes are TRBV30 and TRBJ1-1, with D unclear. V dropped 2 bases and J dropped 0 bases, with 10 bases sitting between them. The CDR3 loop spans 14 amino acids. Germline V gene lookup returns CDR1 GTSNPN and CDR2 SVGIG (reference sequence). CDR3 loop: CAWSFTILNTEAFF. The DNA for the CDR3 is TGTGCCTGGAGTTTTACCATACTGAACACTGAAGCTTTCTTT.